These T cell receptor beta chains were read from a single sample in a study of cytomegalovirus exposure and HLA in healthy donors. The protocol was immunoSEQ multiplex PCR, while the TCRdb copy is restricted to in-frame clones and leaves out a portion. The sample shows under 150,000 clones, 82% of them seen only once. Sample: PBMCs. The receptors originated from a boy aged 5-17 years in good health and CMV-seronegative. Each CDR3 is given with its conserved first and last residue. D genes are given only for firm matches. Expanded clones are given a class, and other clones once, few, many or no size at all.

size: -
V: TRBV5-1
J: TRBJ2-5
D: -
CDR3: CASSLQGHLPRETQYF
DNA: TGCGCCAGCAGCTTGCAAGGACACTTGCCACGAGAGACCCAGTACTTC

size: -
V: TRBV30
J: TRBJ2-2
D: -
CDR3: CAWTSSSGELFF
DNA: TGTGCCTGGACTAGTTCCTCCGGGGAGCTGTTTTTT

size: -
V: TRBV6-4
J: TRBJ2-7
D: -
CDR3: CASSPEGGYEQYF
DNA: TGTGCCAGCAGTCCGGAGGGCGGGTACGAGCAGTACTTC

size: -
V: TRBV4-2
J: TRBJ2-7
D: TRBD2
CDR3: CASSQEKGLAGPTF
DNA: TGTGCCAGCAGCCAAGAGAAGGGACTAGCGGGGCCAACTTTC

size: -
V: TRBV11-2
J: TRBJ2-7
D: TRBD2
CDR3: CASSLGAGGPYEQYF
DNA: TGTGCCAGCAGCTTAGGAGCGGGAGGGCCCTACGAGCAGTACTTC

size: -
V: TRBV6-6
J: TRBJ1-5
D: TRBD1
CDR3: CASRPGQGNQPQHF
DNA: TGTGCCAGCAGACCCGGACAGGGGAATCAGCCCCAGCATTTT

size: few
V: TRBV10-3
J: TRBJ2-7
D: -
CDR3: CAISGGQGSYEQYF
DNA: TGTGCCATCAGCGGTGGGCAGGGGTCCTACGAGCAGTACTTC

size: -
V: TRBV7-2
J: TRBJ2-5
D: TRBD2
CDR3: CASSPTSALQETQYF
DNA: TGTGCCAGCAGCCCGACTAGCGCCCTCCAAGAGACCCAGTACTTC

size: -
V: TRBV7-9
J: TRBJ2-5
D: TRBD1
CDR3: CASSPDRGRQETQYF
DNA: TGTGCCAGCAGCCCGGACAGGGGGAGGCAAGAGACCCAGTACTTC

size: -
V: TRBV7-2
J: TRBJ2-1
D: -
CDR3: CASSLGDGRADQFF
DNA: TGTGCCAGCAGCTTAGGAGACGGGAGAGCAGATCAGTTCTTC

size: -
V: TRBV29-1
J: TRBJ2-5
D: -
CDR3: CSVEGTVEETQYF
DNA: TGCAGCGTTGAAGGGACTGTTGAAGAGACCCAGTACTTC

size: few
V: TRBV6-6
J: TRBJ1-4
D: TRBD1
CDR3: CASSRQGAGEKLFF
DNA: TGTGCCAGCAGTCGACAGGGGGCAGGGGAAAAACTGTTTTTT

size: once
V: TRBV6-1
J: TRBJ1-1
D: -
CDR3: CATRQEDTEAFF
DNA: TGTGCCACCCGACAGGAGGACACTGAAGCTTTCTTT

size: -
V: TRBV30
J: TRBJ1-2
D: -
CDR3: CAWSGGGGSLYGYTF
DNA: TGTGCCTGGAGTGGGGGGGGCGGTTCTCTCTATGGCTACACCTTC

size: -
V: TRBV7-8
J: TRBJ2-1
D: TRBD2
CDR3: CASSQSGRAVGEQFF
DNA: TGTGCCAGCAGCCAAAGCGGGAGGGCCGTCGGTGAGCAGTTCTTC

size: -
V: TRBV7-9
J: TRBJ1-1
D: -
CDR3: CASLGITEAFF
DNA: TGTGCCAGCCTTGGCATTACTGAAGCTTTCTTT

size: -
V: TRBV29-1
J: TRBJ2-5
D: TRBD1
CDR3: CSGGSGGGETQYF
DNA: TGCAGCGGAGGTTCAGGGGGTGGGGAGACCCAGTACTTC

size: -
V: TRBV7-2
J: TRBJ2-7
D: TRBD2
CDR3: CASRLGGGTYEQYF
DNA: TGTGCCAGCAGATTGGGCGGGGGGACCTACGAGCAGTACTTC

size: -
V: TRBV7-6
J: TRBJ2-7
D: TRBD1
CDR3: CASSPGTGGFYEQYF
DNA: TGTGCCAGCAGCCCCGGGACAGGGGGTTTCTACGAGCAGTACTTC

size: -
V: TRBV30
J: TRBJ1-4
D: -
CDR3: CAWRQFNEKLFF
DNA: TGTGCCTGGAGACAGTTTAATGAAAAACTGTTTTTT

size: -
V: TRBV4-1
J: TRBJ2-1
D: TRBD2
CDR3: CASSQATSGSLVYGNEQFF
DNA: TGCGCCAGCAGCCAAGCTACGAGCGGGAGCTTGGTTTATGGGAATGAGCAGTTCTTC

size: -
V: TRBV27
J: TRBJ2-2
D: -
CDR3: CATGGKANANTGELFF
DNA: TGTGCCACAGGGGGGAAGGCTAATGCGAACACCGGGGAGCTGTTTTTT

size: -
V: TRBV5-1
J: TRBJ2-1
D: TRBD2
CDR3: CASSLAELAGPYNEQFF
DNA: TGCGCCAGCAGCTTAGCTGAACTAGCGGGGCCATACAATGAGCAGTTCTTC

size: -
V: TRBV13
J: TRBJ2-7
D: TRBD1
CDR3: CASSLGDRGGYEQYF
DNA: TGTGCCAGCAGCTTAGGGGACAGGGGAGGCTACGAGCAGTACTTC

size: -
V: TRBV27
J: TRBJ2-5
D: TRBD1
CDR3: CASSLDPGGTKETQYF
DNA: TGTGCCAGCAGTCTGGACCCAGGGGGCACGAAGGAGACCCAGTACTTC

size: -
V: TRBV12-5
J: TRBJ2-1
D: TRBD2
CDR3: CASGPGGGLAGGYNEQFF
DNA: TGTGCTAGTGGTCCGGGAGGTGGACTAGCGGGAGGGTACAATGAGCAGTTCTTC

size: -
V: TRBV27
J: TRBJ2-3
D: -
CDR3: CASSPTGITDTQYF
DNA: TGTGCCAGCAGTCCCACAGGGATCACAGATACGCAGTATTTT

size: -
V: TRBV5-6
J: TRBJ1-4
D: -
CDR3: CASSLLRGEKLFF
DNA: TGTGCCAGCAGCTTGCTCAGGGGAGAAAAACTGTTTTTT

size: -
V: TRBV4-1
J: TRBJ2-7
D: TRBD2
CDR3: CASSQDRLADYYEQYF
DNA: TGCGCCAGCAGCCAAGATAGGCTAGCGGATTACTACGAGCAGTACTTC

size: -
V: TRBV19
J: TRBJ2-7
D: TRBD2
CDR3: CASSRLALSSYEQYF
DNA: TGTGCCAGTAGTAGACTAGCGCTTAGCTCCTACGAGCAGTACTTC